What follows are 7 T cell receptor beta chains derived from one specimen sequenced in a study of cytomegalovirus exposure and HLA in healthy donors. Vbeta (60) and Jbeta (13) primers were used in the PCR. Method: immunoSEQ multiplex PCR; TCRdb's copy keeps in-frame clones and lacks some. The sample contains 150,000 to 200,000 clones, roughly 83% of which appear only once. Material: PBMCs. The receptors come from a woman aged 45-60 years in good health and CMV-seronegative.

The V call is TRBV7-2, the J call TRBJ2-1; possibly TRBD2 for D (6 bases). There are 15 residues in the CDR3. Trimming stripped 1 base from V and 8 bases from J, with 15 bases between. Germline V gene sequence: CDR1 SGHTA, CDR2 FQGNSA. The CDR3 is CASSLDLGRGDEQFF. The CDR3 DNA reads TGTGCCAGCAGCTTAGATCTAGGCCGCGGGGATGAGCAGTTCTTC. The whole variable domain, filled in from reference TRBV7-2 and TRBJ2-1, reads GAGVSQSPSNKVTEKGKDVELRCDPISGHTALYWYRQSLGQGLEFLIYFQGNSAPDKSGLPSDRFSAERTGGSVSTLTIQRTQQEDSAVYLCASSLDLGRGDEQFFGPGTRLTVL.

This rearrangement joins TRBV7-2 to TRBJ2-3; D possibly corresponds to TRBD2 (5 bases). Between the trimmed V and J ends, which lost 4 bases and 0 bases, there was a span of 20 bases. Per germline, CDR1 SGHTA and CDR2 FQGNSA. This CDR3 has 18 amino acids. The CDR3 region is CASSSESMVARSTDTQYF. Here the CDR3 DNA reads TGTGCCAGCAGCTCGGAGTCTATGGTAGCGAGAAGCACAGATACGCAGTATTTT.

This chain connects TRBV11-2 to TRBJ1-1; 7 nucleotides line up with TRBD1. Germline V lookup: CDR1 SGHAT, CDR2 FQNNGV. CDR3 size: 13 residues. The J segment lost 9 bases and the V segment lost 3 bases, leaving 7 bases of the junction unmatched. The CDR3 DNA is TGTGCCAGCAGCTTCAGAGGGGACAGAAAAGCTTTCTTT. This encodes CASSFRGDRKAFF.

V and J are TRBV11-2 and TRBJ2-5; TRBD2 is a possible D gene (5 bases). Trimming removed 5 bases at V and 5 bases at J, with 21 bases between. The CDR3 runs to 16 residues. Germline CDR1 SGHAT, CDR2 FQNNGV. Written as DNA, the CDR3 is TGTGCCAGCAGCAGGCGTGGCAGGAGGAATCCTGAGACCCAGTACTTC. It encodes CASSRRGRRNPETQYF.

V is TRBV9 and J is TRBJ2-5, with 11 bases that match TRBD2. CDR1 SGDLS and CDR2 YYNGEE come from the germline V gene. Trimming removed 3 bases from V and 5 bases from J; junction bases left unmatched: 6. This CDR3 spans 15 amino acids. For the CDR3, the DNA is TGTGCCAGCAGCGCGACTAGCGGGGTGGGGGAGACCCAGTACTTC. It encodes CASSATSGVGETQYF.

V gene TRBV9 combines with J gene TRBJ2-6; 11 nucleotides align to TRBD1. The CDR3 spans 19 residues. Germline V lookup: CDR1 SGDLS, CDR2 YYNGEE. V shed 3 bases and J 1 base; nucleotides not matched to a gene: 9. The CDR3 region has the DNA TGTGCCAGCAGCGCGGACAGGGGGCGTCCAGCTTCTGGGGCCAACGTCCTGACTTTC. Amino acid sequence: CASSADRGRPASGANVLTF.

Comments on this clone: A read error may be the cause here, since a much bigger clone is one base away. The chain is built from TRBV2 and TRBJ2-3; 7 nucleotides line up with TRBD2. J was trimmed by 1 base and V by 3 bases; bases with no gene match: 1. The V gene's germline CDR1 is SNHLY and CDR2 FYNNEI. The length of the CDR3 is 14 residues. For the CDR3, the DNA is TGTGCCAGCAGTGACCGGGGGGGCACAGATACGCAGTATTTT. Its translation: CASSDRGGTDTQYF.